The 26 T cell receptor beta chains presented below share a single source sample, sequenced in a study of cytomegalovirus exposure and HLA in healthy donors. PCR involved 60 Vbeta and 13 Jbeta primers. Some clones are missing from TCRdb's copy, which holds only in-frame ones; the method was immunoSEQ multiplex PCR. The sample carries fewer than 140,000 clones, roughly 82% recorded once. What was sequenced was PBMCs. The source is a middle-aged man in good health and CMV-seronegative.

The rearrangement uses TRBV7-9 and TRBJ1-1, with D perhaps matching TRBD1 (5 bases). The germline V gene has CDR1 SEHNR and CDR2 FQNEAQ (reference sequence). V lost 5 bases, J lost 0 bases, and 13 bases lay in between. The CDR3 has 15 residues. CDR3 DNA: TGTGCCAGCAGCCATCTCGACAGCATGAACACTGAAGCTTTCTTT. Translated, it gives CASSHLDSMNTEAFF. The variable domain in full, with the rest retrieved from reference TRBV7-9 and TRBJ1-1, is DTGVSQNPRHKITKRGQNVTFRCDPISEHNRLYWYRQTLGQGPEFLTYFQNEAQLEKSRLLSDRFSAERPKGSFSTLEIQRTEQGDSAMYLCASSHLDSMNTEAFFGQGTRLTVV.

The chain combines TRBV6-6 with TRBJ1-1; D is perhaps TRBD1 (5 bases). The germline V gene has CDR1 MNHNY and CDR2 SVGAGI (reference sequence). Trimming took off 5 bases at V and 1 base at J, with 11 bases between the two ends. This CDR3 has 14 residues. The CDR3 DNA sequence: TGTGCCAGCAGTCCGGGGGGTGCGAACACTGAAGCTTTCTTT. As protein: CASSPGGANTEAFF.

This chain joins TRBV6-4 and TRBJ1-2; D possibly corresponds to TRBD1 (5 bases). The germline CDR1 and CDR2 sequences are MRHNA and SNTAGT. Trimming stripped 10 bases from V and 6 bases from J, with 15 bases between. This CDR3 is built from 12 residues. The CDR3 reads CATQGDQDGYTF. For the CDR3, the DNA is TGTGCCACCCAAGGGGATCAGGATGGCTACACCTTC.

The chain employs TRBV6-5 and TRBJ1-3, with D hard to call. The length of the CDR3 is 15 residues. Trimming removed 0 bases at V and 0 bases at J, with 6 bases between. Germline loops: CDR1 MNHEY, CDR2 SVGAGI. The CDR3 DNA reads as TGTGCCAGCAGTTACTCGCGCTTCTCTGGAAACACCATATATTTT. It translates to CASSYSRFSGNTIYF.

The CDR3 loop is CASTESLGYTF. The CDR3 DNA follows: TGTGCCAGCACGGAGTCGTTGGGCTACACCTTC. The V and J genes are TRBV2 and TRBJ1-2; D uncertain. This CDR3 is 11 amino acids long. Germline-derived CDR1 and CDR2 are SNHLY and FYNNEI. With 7 bases removed from V and 8 bases from J, the gap between germline ends came to 11 bases. The entire variable domain, with the rest obtained from reference TRBV2 and TRBJ1-2, is as follows: EPEVTQTPSHQVTQMGQEVILRCVPISNHLYFYWYRQILGQKVEFLVSFYNNEISEKSEIFDDQFSVERPDGSNFTLKIRSTKLEDSAMYFCASTESLGYTFGSGTRLTVV.

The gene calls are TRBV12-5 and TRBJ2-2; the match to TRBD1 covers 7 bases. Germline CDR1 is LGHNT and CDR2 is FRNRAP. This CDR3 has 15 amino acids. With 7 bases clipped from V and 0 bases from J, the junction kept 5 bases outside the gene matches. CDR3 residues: CASEKGTANTGELFF. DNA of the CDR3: TGTGCTAGTGAGAAGGGGACAGCGAACACCGGGGAGCTGTTTTTT.

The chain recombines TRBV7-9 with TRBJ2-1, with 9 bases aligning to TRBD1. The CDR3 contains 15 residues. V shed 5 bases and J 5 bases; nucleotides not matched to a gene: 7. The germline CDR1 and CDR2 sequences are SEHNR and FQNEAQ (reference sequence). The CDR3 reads CASSDYRGLDNEQFF. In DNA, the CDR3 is TGTGCCAGCAGCGACTACAGGGGGCTGGACAATGAGCAGTTCTTC.

CDR3 amino acids: CASSLGTGSSYNSPLHF. The CDR3 bases are TGTGCCAGCAGCTTGGGGACAGGAAGCTCCTATAATTCACCCCTCCACTTT. The rearrangement joins TRBV7-9 to TRBJ1-6; 8 bases agree with TRBD1. The germline V gene encodes CDR1 SEHNR and CDR2 FQNEAQ (reference sequence). CDR3 size: 17 residues. Germline trimming cut 3 bases from V and 0 bases from J; bases unmatched to any gene: 4.

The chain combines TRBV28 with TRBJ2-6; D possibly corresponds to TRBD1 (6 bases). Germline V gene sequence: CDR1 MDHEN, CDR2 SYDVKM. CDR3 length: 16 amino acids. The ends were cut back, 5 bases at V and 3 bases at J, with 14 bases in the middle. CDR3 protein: CASSLARTDGANVLTF. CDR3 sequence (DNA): TGTGCCAGCAGTCTCGCCCGGACAGATGGGGCCAACGTCCTGACTTTC.

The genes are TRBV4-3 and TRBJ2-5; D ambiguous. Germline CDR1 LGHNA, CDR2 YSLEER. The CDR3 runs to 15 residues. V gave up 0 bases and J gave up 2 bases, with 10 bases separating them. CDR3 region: CASSQEVGSQETQYF. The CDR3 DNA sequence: TGCGCCAGCAGCCAAGAGGTTGGCAGTCAAGAGACCCAGTACTTC.

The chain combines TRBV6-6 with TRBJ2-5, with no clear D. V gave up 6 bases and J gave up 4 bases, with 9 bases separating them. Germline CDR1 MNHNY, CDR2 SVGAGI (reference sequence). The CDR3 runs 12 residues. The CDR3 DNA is TGTGCCAGCAGCGACATAGGAGAGACCCAGTACTTC. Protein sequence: CASSDIGETQYF.

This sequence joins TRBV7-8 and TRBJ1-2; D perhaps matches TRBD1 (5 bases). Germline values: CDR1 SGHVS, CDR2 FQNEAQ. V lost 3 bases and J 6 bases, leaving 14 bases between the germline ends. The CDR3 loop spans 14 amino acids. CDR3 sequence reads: CASSFDQGIHGYTF. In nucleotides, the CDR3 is TGTGCCAGCAGCTTCGACCAGGGAATCCATGGCTACACCTTC.

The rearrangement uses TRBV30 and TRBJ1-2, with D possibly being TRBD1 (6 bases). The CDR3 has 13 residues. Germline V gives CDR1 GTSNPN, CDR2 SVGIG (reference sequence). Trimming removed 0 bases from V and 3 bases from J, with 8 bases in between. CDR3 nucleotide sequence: TGTGCCTGGAGTGTAGGGGGGGACTATGGCTACACCTTC. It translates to CAWSVGGDYGYTF.

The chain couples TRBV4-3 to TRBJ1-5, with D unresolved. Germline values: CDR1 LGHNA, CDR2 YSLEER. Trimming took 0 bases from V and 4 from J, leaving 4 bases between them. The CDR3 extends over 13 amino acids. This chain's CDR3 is CASSQDGNQPQHF. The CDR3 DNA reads TGCGCCAGCAGCCAAGACGGGAATCAGCCCCAGCATTTT.

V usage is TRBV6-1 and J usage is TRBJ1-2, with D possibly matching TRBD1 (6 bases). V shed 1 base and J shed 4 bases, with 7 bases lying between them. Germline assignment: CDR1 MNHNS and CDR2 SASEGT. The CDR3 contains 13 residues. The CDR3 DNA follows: TGTGCCAGCAGTGAAGGGACAGCCTATGGCTACACCTTC. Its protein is CASSEGTAYGYTF.

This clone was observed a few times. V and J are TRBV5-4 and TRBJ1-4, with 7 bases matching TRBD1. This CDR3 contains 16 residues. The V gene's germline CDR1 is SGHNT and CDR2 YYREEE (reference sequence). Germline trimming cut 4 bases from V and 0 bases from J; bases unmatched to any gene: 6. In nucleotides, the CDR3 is TGTGCCAGCAGCCAAAGGACAGGAGCAACTAATGAAAAACTGTTTTTT. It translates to CASSQRTGATNEKLFF. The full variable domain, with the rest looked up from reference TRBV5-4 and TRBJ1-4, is ETGVTQSPTHLIKTRGQQVTLRCSSQSGHNTVSWYQQALGQGPQFIFQYYREEENGRGNFPPRFSGLQFPNYSSELNVNALELDDSALYLCASSQRTGATNEKLFFGSGTQLSVL.

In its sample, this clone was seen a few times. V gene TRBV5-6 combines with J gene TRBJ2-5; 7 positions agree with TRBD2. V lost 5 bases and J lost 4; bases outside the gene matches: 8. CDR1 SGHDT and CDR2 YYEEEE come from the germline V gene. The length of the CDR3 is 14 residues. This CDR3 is CASSTPGTTETQYF. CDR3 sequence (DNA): TGTGCCAGCAGTACACCCGGGACTACAGAGACCCAGTACTTC. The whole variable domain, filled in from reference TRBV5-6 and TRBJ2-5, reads DAGVTQSPTHLIKTRGQQVTLRCSPKSGHDTVSWYQQALGQGPQFIFQYYEEEERQRGNFPDRFSGHQFPNYSSELNVNALLLGDSALYLCASSTPGTTETQYFGPGTRLLVL.

The CDR3 coding sequence is TGTGCCTGGAGTAGGGGATCTTCCTACAATGAGCAGTTCTTC. Its protein product is CAWSRGSSYNEQFF. V usage is TRBV30 and J usage is TRBJ2-1; D possibly corresponds to TRBD1 (5 bases). The CDR3 is made up of 14 amino acids. Trimming cost V 2 bases and J 1 base, with 9 bases left between them. Germline V gene lookup returns CDR1 GTSNPN and CDR2 SVGIG (reference sequence).

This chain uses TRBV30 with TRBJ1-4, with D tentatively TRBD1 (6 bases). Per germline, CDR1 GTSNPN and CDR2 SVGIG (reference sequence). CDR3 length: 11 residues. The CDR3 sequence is CQTGTNEKLFF. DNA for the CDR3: TGTCAAACAGGGACTAATGAAAAACTGTTTTTT.

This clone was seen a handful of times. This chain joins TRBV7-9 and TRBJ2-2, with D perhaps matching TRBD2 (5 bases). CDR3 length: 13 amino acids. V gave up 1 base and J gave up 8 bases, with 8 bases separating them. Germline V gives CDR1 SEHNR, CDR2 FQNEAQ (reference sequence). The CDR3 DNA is TGTGCCAGCAGCTTAGACCGGGGAGGGGAGCTGTTTTTT. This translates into CASSLDRGGELFF.

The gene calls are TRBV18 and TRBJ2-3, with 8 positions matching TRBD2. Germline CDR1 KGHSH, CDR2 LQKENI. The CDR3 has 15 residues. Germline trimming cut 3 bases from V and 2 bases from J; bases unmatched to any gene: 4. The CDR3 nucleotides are TGTGCCAGCTCACCTGCAGCGGGGGTCACAGATACGCAGTATTTT. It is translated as CASSPAAGVTDTQYF.

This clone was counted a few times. CDR3 protein: CASSSRTVNTEAFF. The CDR3 DNA is TGCGCCAGCAGCTCCCGGACAGTGAACACTGAAGCTTTCTTT. This chain joins TRBV5-1 and TRBJ1-1; D perhaps matches TRBD1 (6 bases). This CDR3 region has 14 residues. Germline-derived CDR1 and CDR2 are SGHRS and YFSETQ. Trimming pared 3 bases from V and 0 bases from J, leaving 9 bases between.

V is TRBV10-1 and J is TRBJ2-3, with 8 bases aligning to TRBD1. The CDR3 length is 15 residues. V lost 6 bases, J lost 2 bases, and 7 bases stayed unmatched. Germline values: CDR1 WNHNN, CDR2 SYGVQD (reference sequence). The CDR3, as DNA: TGCGCCAGCAGATCCGGGACAGGTATCACAGATACGCAGTATTTT. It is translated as CASRSGTGITDTQYF.

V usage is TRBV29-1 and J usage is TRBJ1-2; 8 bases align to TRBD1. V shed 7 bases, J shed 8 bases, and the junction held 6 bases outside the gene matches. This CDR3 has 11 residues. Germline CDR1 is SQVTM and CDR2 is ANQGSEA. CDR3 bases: TGCAGCGACAGGACAGGGTACGGCTACACCTTC. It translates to CSDRTGYGYTF.

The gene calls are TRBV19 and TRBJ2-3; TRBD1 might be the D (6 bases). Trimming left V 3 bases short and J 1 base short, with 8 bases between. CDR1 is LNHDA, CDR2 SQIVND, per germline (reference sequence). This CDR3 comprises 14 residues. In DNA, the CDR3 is TGTGCCAGTAGTATTCGACAGGGCACAGATACGCAGTATTTT. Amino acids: CASSIRQGTDTQYF.

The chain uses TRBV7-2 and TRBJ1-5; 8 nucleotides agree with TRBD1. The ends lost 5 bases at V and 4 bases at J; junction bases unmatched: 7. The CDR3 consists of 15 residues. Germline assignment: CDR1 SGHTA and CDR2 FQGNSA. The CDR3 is CASSPTDRANQPQHF. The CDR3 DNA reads TGTGCCAGCAGCCCTACGGACAGGGCTAATCAGCCCCAGCATTTT.